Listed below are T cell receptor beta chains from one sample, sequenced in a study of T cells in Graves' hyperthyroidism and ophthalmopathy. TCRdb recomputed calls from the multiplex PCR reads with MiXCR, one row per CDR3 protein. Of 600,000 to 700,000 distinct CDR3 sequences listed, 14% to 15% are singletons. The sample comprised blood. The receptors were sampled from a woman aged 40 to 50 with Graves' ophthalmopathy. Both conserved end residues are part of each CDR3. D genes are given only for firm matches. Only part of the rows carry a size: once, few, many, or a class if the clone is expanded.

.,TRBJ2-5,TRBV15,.,TGTGCCACCAGCAGAGATCTAGGGGGGAGCGGGAATCGTCCGACCCAGTACTTC,CATSRDLGGSGNRPTQYF
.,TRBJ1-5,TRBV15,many,TGTGCCACCAGCAGCGGGCCCAGGACTTCGCTCAATCAGCCCCAGCATTTT,CATSSGPRTSLNQPQHF
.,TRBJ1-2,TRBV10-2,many,TGCGCCAGCAGTGATCTTCAGGGATCCGGCTACACCTTC,CASSDLQGSGYTF
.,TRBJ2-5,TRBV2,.,TGTGCCAGCAGTGTTTTGGGGCTGCAACAAGAGACCCAGTACTTC,CASSVLGLQQETQYF
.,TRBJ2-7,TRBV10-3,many,TGTGCCATCAGTGACGCGAAAAGGGGACTCTACGAGCAGTACTTC,CAISDAKRGLYEQYF
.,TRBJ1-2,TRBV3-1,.,TGTGCCAGCAGCCAAGGGACAGAAGTTAACTATGGCTACACCTTC,CASSQGTEVNYGYTF
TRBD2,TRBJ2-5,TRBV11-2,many,TGTGCCAGCAGCTTTGGGCTAGCGGTTAAAGAGACCCAGTACTTC,CASSFGLAVKETQYF
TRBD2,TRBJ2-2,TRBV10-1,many,TGCGCCAGCAGCGACCTTCTAGCGGGAGACACCGGGGAGCTGTTTTTT,CASSDLLAGDTGELFF
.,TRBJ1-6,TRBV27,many,TGTGCCAGCAGCCCGGGACCTGGGAATTCACCCCTCCACTTT,CASSPGPGNSPLHF
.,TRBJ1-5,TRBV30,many,TGTGCCTGGAGTGCAGACAACAATCAGCCCCAGCATTTT,CAWSADNNQPQHF
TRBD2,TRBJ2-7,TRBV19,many,TGTGCCAGTAGTACGACTAGCCGGAGCTCCTACGAGCAGTACTTC,CASSTTSRSSYEQYF
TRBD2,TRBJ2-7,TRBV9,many,TGTGCCAGCAGCACCCCCGAGGAGGGCGGGGGGTCCTACGAGCAGTACTTC,CASSTPEEGGGSYEQYF
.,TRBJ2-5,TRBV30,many,TGTGCCTGGGATACTGTGGAGACCCAGTACTTC,CAWDTVETQYF
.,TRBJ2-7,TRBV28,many,TGTGCCAGCAGTTTATCTGGCCAGGGTACTCCTCGGTACTTC,CASSLSGQGTPRYF
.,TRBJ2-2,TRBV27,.,TGTGCCAGCAGTTTTGGGGGAACAGGGACCGGGGAGCTGTTTTTT,CASSFGGTGTGELFF
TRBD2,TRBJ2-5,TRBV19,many,TGTGCCAGTAGTAAGACTAGCGGAGAGGGAGGGGAGACCCAGTACTTC,CASSKTSGEGGETQYF
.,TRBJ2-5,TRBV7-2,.,TGTGCCAGCAGCCGCGGGACAGAGGTTCAAGAGACCCAGTACTTC,CASSRGTEVQETQYF
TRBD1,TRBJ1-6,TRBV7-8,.,TGTGCCAGCAGCACCGGGACAGGGAGTTCACCCCTCCACTTT,CASSTGTGSSPLHF
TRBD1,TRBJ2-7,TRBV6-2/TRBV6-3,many,TGTGCCAGCAGTTACTCGACAGGGAAGTACTTC,CASSYSTGKYF
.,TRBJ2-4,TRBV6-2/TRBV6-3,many,TGTGCCAGCAGTTACATGGGGAACATTCAGTACTTC,CASSYMGNIQYF
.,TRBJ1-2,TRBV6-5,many,TGTGCCAGCAGTTACCTTCGGGATTCCTATAACTATGGCTACACCTTC,CASSYLRDSYNYGYTF
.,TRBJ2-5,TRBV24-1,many,TGTGCCACCAGTGATTTGGAAGAGACCCAGTACTTC,CATSDLEETQYF
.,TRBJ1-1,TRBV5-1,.,TGCGCCAGCACCTCAGACGGAAATGAAGCTTTCTTT,CASTSDGNEAFF
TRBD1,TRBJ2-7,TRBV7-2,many,TGTGCCAGCAGCTTAAGGACAGGGGGGTTCTACGAGCAGTACTTC,CASSLRTGGFYEQYF
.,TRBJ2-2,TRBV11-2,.,TGTGCCAGCAGCTTAGAATGGCGGGTGGGAGCCAACACCGGGGAGCTGTTTTTT,CASSLEWRVGANTGELFF
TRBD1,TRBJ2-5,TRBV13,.,TGTGCCAGCAGCTTAGATGGGACAGGGCAAGAGACCCAGTACTTC,CASSLDGTGQETQYF
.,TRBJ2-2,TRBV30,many,TGTGCCTGGAGTGTACGACAGTTCACCGGGGAGCTGTTTTTT,CAWSVRQFTGELFF
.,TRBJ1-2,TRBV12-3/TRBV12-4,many,TGTGCCAGCAGACGACAGGTTAACCCCAATGGCTACACCTTC,CASRRQVNPNGYTF
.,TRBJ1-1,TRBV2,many,TGTGCCAGCAGTGAAGCAGCGGGGACTGAAGCTTTCTTT,CASSEAAGTEAFF
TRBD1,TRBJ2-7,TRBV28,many,TGTGCCAGCAGTTTCCAACGGGGACAGGGGGCCACCTTGTCCTACGAGCAGTACTTC,CASSFQRGQGATLSYEQYF
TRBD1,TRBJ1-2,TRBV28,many,TGTGCCAGCAGTTTTGTACCAGCTACAGGGGCCTATGGCTACACCTTC,CASSFVPATGAYGYTF
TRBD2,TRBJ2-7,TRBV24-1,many,TGTGCCACCAGTGATTCGCTAGCGGGAGGCCTTGACGAGCAGTACTTC,CATSDSLAGGLDEQYF
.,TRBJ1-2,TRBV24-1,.,TGTGCCACCAGTGATGAACAGGCCCCCTATGGCTACACCTTC,CATSDEQAPYGYTF
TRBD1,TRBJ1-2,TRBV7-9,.,TGTGCCAGCAGCTTAGCCGGGACAGAGATCTATGGCTACACCTTC,CASSLAGTEIYGYTF
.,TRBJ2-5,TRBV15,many,TGTGCCACCAGCAGAGGGGCACAGGACCTAACGGAGACCCAGTACTTC,CATSRGAQDLTETQYF
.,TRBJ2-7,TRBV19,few,TGTGCCAGTAGTATAGTCCCGGGACTCGCCTACGAGCAGTACTTC,CASSIVPGLAYEQYF
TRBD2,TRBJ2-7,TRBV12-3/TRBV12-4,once,TGTGCCAGCAGTCTTCGACTAGCGGGAGTGAGGGAGCAGTACTTC,CASSLRLAGVREQYF
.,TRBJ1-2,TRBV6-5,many,TGTGCCAGCAGTTACTCGAGACAGGCTGGGGTTGGCTACACCTTC,CASSYSRQAGVGYTF
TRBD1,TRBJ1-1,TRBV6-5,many,TGTGCCAGCAGTTACTCGACGGGACAGGGGGCGCCGACTGAAGCTTTCTTT,CASSYSTGQGAPTEAFF
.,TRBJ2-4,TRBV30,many,TGTGCCTGGAGTGCCGCCAGGAAAAACATTCAGTACTTC,CAWSAARKNIQYF
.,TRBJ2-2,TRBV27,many,TGTGCCAGCAGTTTATTCTGGAACACCGGGGAGCTGTTTTTT,CASSLFWNTGELFF
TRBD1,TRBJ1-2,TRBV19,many,TGTGCCAGTAGTTGGACAGGAACTGGCTACACCTTC,CASSWTGTGYTF
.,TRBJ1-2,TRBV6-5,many,TGTGCCAGTCGACGACGGGACAACTATGGCTACACCTTC,CASRRRDNYGYTF
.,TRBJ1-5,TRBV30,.,TGTGCCTGGAGTGTACCTTACAGTCATAGCAATCAGCCCCAGCATTTT,CAWSVPYSHSNQPQHF
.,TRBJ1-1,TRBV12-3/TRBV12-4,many,TGTGCCAGCAGTTCAGAAGCCCCGCGGGCTGAAGCTTTCTTT,CASSSEAPRAEAFF
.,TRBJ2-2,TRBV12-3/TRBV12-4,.,TGTGCCAGCAGGCCCCTCACTAGGGACACCGGGGAGCTGTTTTTT,CASRPLTRDTGELFF
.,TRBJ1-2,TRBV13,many,TGTGCCAGCAGCCATACTGTTTCGAGCGCGGGCTACACCTTC,CASSHTVSSAGYTF
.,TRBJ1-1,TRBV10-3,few,TGTGCCATCAGTGAGTCTAGGGTAACCCCACCAGAGTCCAGAATCTTT,CAISESRVTPPESRIF
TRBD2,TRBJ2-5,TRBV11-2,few,TGTGCCGGTCTACTAGCGGGAGATTTGGAGACCCAGTACTTC,CAGLLAGDLETQYF
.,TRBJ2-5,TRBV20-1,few,TGCAGTGCTAGGGGCCTATTGGAGACCCAGTACTTC,CSARGLLETQYF
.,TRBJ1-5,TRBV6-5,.,TGTGCCAGCAGTTACTCCGGTGGACGGGATAGCAATCAGCCCCAGCATTTT,CASSYSGGRDSNQPQHF
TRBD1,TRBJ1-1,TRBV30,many,TGTGCCTGGACCGACAGGGGAAGGGGCACTGAAGCTTTCTTT,CAWTDRGRGTEAFF
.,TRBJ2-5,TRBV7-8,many,TGTGCCAGCAGCTTAGGTGGGAGCGGCCTCGTGGAGACCCAGTACTTC,CASSLGGSGLVETQYF
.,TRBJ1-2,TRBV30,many,TGTGCCTGGAGTGTAGGTCCAGTGCTACCAAGGGGCTACACCTTC,CAWSVGPVLPRGYTF
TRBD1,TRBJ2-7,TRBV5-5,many,TGTGCCAGCAGCTCCGGGACAGAGACCTACGAGCAGTACTTC,CASSSGTETYEQYF
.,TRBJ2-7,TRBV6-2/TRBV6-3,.,TGTGCCGGCAGTTACTCGAGGGGCGAGCAGTACTTC,CAGSYSRGEQYF
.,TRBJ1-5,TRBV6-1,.,TGTGCCAGCAGTGCACCGACAGCTAGCAATCAGCCCCAGCATTTT,CASSAPTASNQPQHF
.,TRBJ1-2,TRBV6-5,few,TGTGCCAGCAGTCACTCCGGGTACTATGGCTACACCTTC,CASSHSGYYGYTF
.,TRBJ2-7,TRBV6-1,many,TGTGCCAGCAGTGAAGCCCTAGCTAGCGAGCAGTACTTC,CASSEALASEQYF